The 8 T cell receptor beta chains presented below share a single source sample, sequenced in a study of blood T cell repertoires in COVID-19. Repertoires were generated with immunoSEQ multiplex PCR, while TCRdb's copy carries only in-frame clones and drops some. In the table there are 45,000 to 60,000 clones, roughly 86% of which are singletons. Sequencing used peripheral blood. The origin of the receptors is a man aged 70-80 years with active COVID-19.

V gene TRBV4-3 combines with J gene TRBJ1-3; 7 bases match TRBD1. CDR3 length equals 16 residues. The V and J ends lost 5 bases and 0 bases, in that order; junction bases with no gene match: 7. Germline loops: CDR1 LGHNA, CDR2 YSLEER. This chain's CDR3 is CASSSTTGASGNTIYF. The CDR3 DNA is TGCGCCAGCAGCTCAACAACAGGGGCCTCTGGAAACACCATATATTTT.

The chain is built from TRBV25-1 and TRBJ1-5; the D is unclear. CDR3 length: 14 amino acids. The V gene's germline CDR1 is MGHDK and CDR2 SYGVNS. The ends were cut back, 6 bases at V and 5 bases at J, with 14 bases in the middle. The CDR3 is CASSTTWGDQPQHF. In nucleotides, the CDR3 is TGTGCCAGCAGCACGACGTGGGGAGATCAGCCCCAGCATTTT.

This chain joins TRBV6-6 and TRBJ1-3; D is unresolved. The CDR3 sequence is 12 residues long. Germline V CDR1 and CDR2: MNHNY, SVGAGI (reference sequence). The V end was cut by 4 bases, the J end by 3 bases, with 4 bases between. CDR3 coding DNA: TGTGCCAGCAGTTTGAGTGGAAACACCATATATTTT. This encodes CASSLSGNTIYF.

The chain uses TRBV4-3 and TRBJ1-4; 7 bases map to TRBD1. The CDR3 length is 15 residues. J lost 7 bases, V lost 1 base, and 6 bases had no gene match. CDR1 LGHNA and CDR2 YSLEER come from the germline V gene. The CDR3 coding sequence is TGCGCCAGCAGCCAAGCGCGGGACAGTCCTGAAAAACTGTTTTTT. Its protein product is CASSQARDSPEKLFF.

The rearrangement uses TRBV5-4 and TRBJ2-1; 8 nucleotides agree with TRBD2. Unmatched junction bases numbered 4, after V lost 2 bases and J lost 0 bases. Germline V gene sequence: CDR1 SGHNT, CDR2 YYREEE (reference sequence). This CDR3 is built from 16 residues. The CDR3 DNA reads as TGTGCCAGCAGCTTACGAGCGGGGGTCTCCTACAATGAGCAGTTCTTC. Its translation is CASSLRAGVSYNEQFF.

The V gene is TRBV18, the J gene TRBJ1-1; a weak D match, TRBD1 (5 bases). CDR1 is KGHSH, CDR2 LQKENI, per germline. Between the trimmed V and J ends, which lost 3 bases and 7 bases, there was a span of 9 bases. The CDR3 is 12 amino acids. The CDR3 sequence: CASSPTTDEAFF. CDR3 in DNA: TGTGCCAGCTCACCGACGACAGATGAAGCTTTCTTT.

The rearrangement links TRBV5-8 to TRBJ2-7; possibly TRBD1 for D (7 bases). The CDR3 sequence is 14 residues long. Trimming pared 1 base from V and 3 bases from J, leaving 11 bases between. The germline V gene has CDR1 SGHTS and CDR2 YDEGEE. In DNA, the CDR3 is TGTGCCAGCAGCTTGCAGGGGGGAGTCTACGAGCAGTACTTC. It encodes CASSLQGGVYEQYF.

The J gene is TRBJ2-2, the V gene TRBV18, with D maybe TRBD1 (6 bases). The V gene lost 6 bases and the J gene lost 0 bases, with 11 bases spanning the gap. From germline, CDR1 is KGHSH and CDR2 LQKENI. This CDR3 has 15 residues. The CDR3 DNA reads TGTGCCAGCTCCCAACGACAGGCGAACACCGGGGAGCTGTTTTTT. It yields the protein CASSQRQANTGELFF. The full variable domain, its missing parts supplied by reference TRBV18 and TRBJ2-2, is NAGVMQNPRHLVRRRGQEARLRCSPMKGHSHVYWYRQLPEEGLKFMVYLQKENIIDESGMPKERFSAEFPKEGPSILRIQQVVRGDSAAYFCASSQRQANTGELFFGEGSRLTVL.